The 22 T cell receptor beta chains listed next were all sequenced from one sample in a study of cytomegalovirus exposure and HLA in healthy donors. With 60 Vbeta and 13 Jbeta primers, the PCR was carried out. The protocol was immunoSEQ multiplex PCR, while the TCRdb copy is restricted to in-frame clones and leaves out a portion. The table has approximately 110,000 clones, around 80% seen once. The sample consisted of PBMCs. These TCRs come from a woman in her forties in good health and CMV-seronegative.

V and J are TRBV7-9 and TRBJ1-4, with D uncertain. V was clipped by 2 bases and J by 8 bases, with 21 bases between them. Germline lookup yields CDR1 SEHNR and CDR2 FQNEAQ (reference sequence). This CDR3 is built from 17 residues. The CDR3 here is CASSLFPRRSRGEKLFF. The CDR3 DNA reads TGTGCCAGCAGCTTATTCCCCCGCCGATCACGAGGGGAAAAACTGTTTTTT.

In its sample, this clone was seen a few times. The chain links TRBV6-6 to TRBJ2-4; D remains ambiguous. With 0 bases removed from V and 5 bases from J, the gap between germline ends came to 8 bases. The V gene's germline CDR1 is MNHNY and CDR2 SVGAGI (reference sequence). CDR3 length: 14 amino acids. In nucleotides, the CDR3 is TGTGCCAGCAGTTACTCGGGCTGGGAAAACATTCAGTACTTC. Translation: CASSYSGWENIQYF.

The chain is built from TRBV4-3 and TRBJ1-4; the D gene is possibly TRBD1 (5 bases). Germline assignment: CDR1 LGHNA and CDR2 YSLEER. This CDR3 contains 16 residues. V was cut by 1 base and J by 5 bases, with 14 bases left in between. As DNA, the CDR3 is TGCGCCAGCAGCCAAGTTCGTGGCAGGGTCAATGAAAAACTGTTTTTT. Encoded protein: CASSQVRGRVNEKLFF.

This sequence joins TRBV2 and TRBJ2-6, with D perhaps TRBD2 (5 bases). CDR1 is SNHLY, CDR2 FYNNEI, per germline. V was trimmed by 11 bases and J by 2 bases, leaving 19 bases between them. CDR3 length equals 16 residues. CDR3 DNA: TGTGCCTGCCGGAGGATGACTACCCCTGGGGCCAACGTCCTGACTTTC. Encoded protein: CACRRMTTPGANVLTF.

The chain uses TRBV7-9 and TRBJ1-2; D perhaps matches TRBD1 (6 bases). The CDR3 spans 16 residues. CDR1 is SEHNR, CDR2 FQNEAQ, per germline (reference sequence). V gave up 5 bases and J gave up 7 bases, with 23 bases separating them. The CDR3 sequence: CASSQGRTGARGGYTF. The CDR3 nucleotides are TGTGCCAGCAGCCAGGGGCGGACTGGAGCTAGGGGTGGCTACACCTTC.

This chain uses TRBV15 with TRBJ2-6; tentatively, D is TRBD2 (5 bases). This CDR3 region has 16 residues. The V end lost 0 bases, the J end lost 4 bases, and 10 bases lay between the germline ends. Germline V gives CDR1 LNHNV, CDR2 YYDKDF (reference sequence). The CDR3 coding sequence is TGTGCCACCAGCAGAGATCGCGCGGGCGGGGCCAACGTCCTGACTTTC. This sequence encodes CATSRDRAGGANVLTF.

The chain is built from TRBV27 and TRBJ2-7, with unresolved D. Trimming removed 11 bases at V and 3 bases at J, with 17 bases between. Germline-derived CDR1 and CDR2 are MNHEY and SMNVEV (reference sequence). The CDR3 loop spans 13 amino acids. The CDR3 reads CAPPSSLVYEQYF. The CDR3 DNA sequence: TGTGCCCCACCATCCTCATTAGTCTACGAGCAGTACTTC.

The V call is TRBV30, the J call TRBJ2-5; 12 bases agree with TRBD2. From germline, CDR1 is GTSNPN and CDR2 SVGIG (reference sequence). The junction had 5 bases not matched to a gene; V was cut back by 5 bases and J by 4 bases. There are 14 residues in the CDR3. CDR3 amino acids: CAWSKLAGGETQYF. The CDR3 DNA follows: TGTGCCTGGTCGAAACTAGCGGGGGGAGAGACCCAGTACTTC.

The chain carries TRBV5-1 and TRBJ1-1; maybe TRBD1 (5 bases). This CDR3 has 14 residues. V lost 4 bases and J 5 bases, leaving 15 bases between the germline ends. CDR1 and CDR2 from the germline V gene are SGHRS and YFSETQ. CDR3 residues: CASSLIQGRTEAFF. The CDR3, as DNA: TGCGCCAGCAGCCTAATCCAGGGCCGGACTGAAGCTTTCTTT. Combining the CDR3 with reference TRBV5-1 and TRBJ1-1 gives the whole variable domain KAGVTQTPRYLIKTRGQQVTLSCSPISGHRSVSWYQQTPGQGLQFLFEYFSETQRNKGNFPGRFSGRQFSNSRSEMNVSTLELGDSALYLCASSLIQGRTEAFFGQGTRLTVV.

This clone was counted between two and nine times. This chain uses TRBV5-4 with TRBJ1-2; D remains ambiguous. V was clipped by 4 bases and J by 8 bases, with 21 bases between them. This CDR3 is 15 amino acids long. Germline V gene sequence: CDR1 SGHNT, CDR2 YYREEE (reference sequence). The DNA for the CDR3 is TGTGCCAGCAGCCCGGGGTCCCCGGATGGTAAGGGCTACACCTTC. Protein product: CASSPGSPDGKGYTF.

V and J are TRBV11-2 and TRBJ2-3; perhaps TRBD2 as D (6 bases). CDR1 is SGHAT, CDR2 FQNNGV, per germline. CDR3 size: 11 residues. V was clipped by 10 bases and J by 6 bases, with 11 bases between them. The CDR3 sequence: CATKAGDTQYF. As DNA, the CDR3 is TGTGCCACTAAGGCGGGGGATACGCAGTATTTT.

As for this clone: At one end the junction does not follow the germline gene, possibly because of a read error. This same CDR3 is encoded by further DNA sequences in the sample. The V call is TRBV6-5, the J call TRBJ2-3; TRBD1 agrees at 9 bases. This CDR3 is built from 15 residues. Germline CDR1 and CDR2: MNHEY and SVGAGI. The DNA for the CDR3 is TGCGCCAGCAGTCCGGTGGACAGGGGAAGGGATACGCAGTATTTT. It yields the protein CASSPVDRGRDTQYF.

As concerns this clone: The junction shows a germline mismatch at one end, possibly a read error. The chain joins TRBV7-9 to TRBJ2-7, with 7 positions matching TRBD1. This CDR3 comprises 19 residues. Germline V lookup: CDR1 SEHNR, CDR2 FQNEAQ (reference sequence). Here the CDR3 reads CAGSSINPHEGATTYEQYF. The CDR3, as DNA: TGTGCCGGCAGCTCGATTAATCCCCACGAGGGGGCAACAACCTACGAGCAGTACTTC.

This chain connects TRBV6-5 to TRBJ2-7, with D possibly TRBD1 on 5 matching bases. The CDR3 contains 14 residues. The germline V gene encodes CDR1 MNHEY and CDR2 SVGAGI. Trimming stripped 2 bases from V and 0 bases from J, with 8 bases between. In DNA form, the CDR3 reads TGTGCCAGCAGTTACAGGGGTCGCTCCTACGAGCAGTACTTC. Translated: CASSYRGRSYEQYF.

The chain carries TRBV5-6 and TRBJ2-5; 8 bases are a match to TRBD1. This CDR3 is 17 amino acids long. Germline V gene sequence: CDR1 SGHDT, CDR2 YYEEEE. V shed 3 bases, J shed 2 bases, and the junction held 12 bases outside the gene matches. CDR3 sequence (DNA): TGTGCCAGCAGCTGGACAGGGATGGGCGAAGAGCAAGAGACCCAGTACTTC. The encoded protein is CASSWTGMGEEQETQYF.

V gene TRBV7-9 combines with J gene TRBJ1-1; tentatively, D is TRBD1 (5 bases). V lost 5 bases and J lost 0, with 16 bases in between. Germline V CDR1 and CDR2: SEHNR, FQNEAQ (reference sequence). There are 16 residues in the CDR3. CDR3 sequence reads: CASSPMDTSMNTEAFF. As DNA, the CDR3 is TGTGCCAGCAGCCCTATGGACACTTCAATGAACACTGAAGCTTTCTTT. The whole variable domain, filled in from reference TRBV7-9 and TRBJ1-1, reads DTGVSQNPRHKITKRGQNVTFRCDPISEHNRLYWYRQTLGQGPEFLTYFQNEAQLEKSRLLSDRFSAERPKGSFSTLEIQRTEQGDSAMYLCASSPMDTSMNTEAFFGQGTRLTVV.

In its sample, this clone was seen once. The chain links TRBV7-2 to TRBJ2-2; 7 nucleotides line up with TRBD1. This CDR3 region has 17 residues. Trimming cost V 4 bases and J 1 base; bases outside gene matches: 9. The germline V gene encodes CDR1 SGHTA and CDR2 FQGNSA. DNA for the CDR3: TGTGCCAGCAGCTCAACCCTCACAGGGGTGAACACCGGGGAGCTGTTTTTT. Amino acid sequence: CASSSTLTGVNTGELFF.

This chain connects TRBV5-1 to TRBJ2-7; the match to TRBD1 covers 11 bases. The germline CDR1 and CDR2 sequences are SGHRS and YFSETQ. Trimming took 1 base from V and 7 from J; bases not matched to a gene: 13. There are 17 residues in the CDR3. The CDR3 protein is CASSLSPGQGVRGEQYF. CDR3 nucleotide sequence: TGCGCCAGCAGCTTGTCCCCGGGACAGGGGGTGCGCGGGGAGCAGTACTTC.

This clone was observed a handful of times. A junction boundary mismatches the germline segment, possibly from a read error. The V gene is TRBV7-9, the J gene TRBJ2-7; D not resolved. This CDR3 is 16 amino acids long. Per the germline V gene, CDR1 is SEHNR and CDR2 is FQNEAQ (reference sequence). The CDR3 loop reads CSSSLEVRKNSYEQYF. The DNA of the CDR3 is TGTTCCAGCAGCTTAGAAGTGCGGAAGAATTCCTACGAGCAGTACTTC.

This clone was seen only a few times. V and J are TRBV19 and TRBJ1-5; 8 bases match TRBD1. CDR1 LNHDA and CDR2 SQIVND come from the germline V gene (reference sequence). V shed 6 bases and J 0 bases; nucleotides not matched to a gene: 1. The CDR3 sequence is 14 residues long. CDR3 in DNA: TGTGCCAGTAGGACAGGGGCTAGCAATCAGCCCCAGCATTTT. The encoded protein is CASRTGASNQPQHF.

The rearrangement joins TRBV27 to TRBJ2-7, with TRBD2 as a possible D gene (5 bases). V was cut by 4 bases and J by 0 bases, with 13 bases left in between. This CDR3 has 15 residues. Per germline, CDR1 MNHEY and CDR2 SMNVEV (reference sequence). CDR3 coding DNA: TGTGCCAGCAGTTCGTTTGGCGGGCCCTCCTACGAGCAGTACTTC. This gives the protein CASSSFGGPSYEQYF.

J is TRBJ2-1 and V is TRBV5-1, with 11 bases that match TRBD2. The CDR3 runs 16 residues. V gave up 2 bases and J gave up 2 bases; unmatched junction bases: 3. Per the germline V gene, CDR1 is SGHRS and CDR2 is YFSETQ. CDR3 in amino acids: CASSLPLAGAYNEQFF. Here the CDR3 DNA reads TGCGCCAGCAGCTTACCACTAGCGGGGGCCTACAATGAGCAGTTCTTC. The full variable domain, in which reference TRBV5-1 and TRBJ2-1 provide the parts outside the CDR3, is KAGVTQTPRYLIKTRGQQVTLSCSPISGHRSVSWYQQTPGQGLQFLFEYFSETQRNKGNFPGRFSGRQFSNSRSEMNVSTLELGDSALYLCASSLPLAGAYNEQFFGPGTRLTVL.